The 8 T cell receptor beta chains below were found in one sample sequenced in a study of shared clonotypes between healthy human individuals. Sequencing used immunoSEQ multiplex PCR; TCRdb keeps in-frame clones, though not all of them. The table includes roughly 1,100,000 clones, about three quarters detected once. The sequenced sample was memory CD4+ T cells sorted from blood. Subset of the sample: CD45RA-negative fraction. These receptors all come from a man between 18 and 29 years old in good health.

The V call is TRBV19, the J call TRBJ1-2, with 7 bases lining up with TRBD1. After removal of 4 bases from V and 4 bases from J, the junction contained 9 bases not matched to a gene. The CDR3 extends over 15 amino acids. Germline CDR1 LNHDA, CDR2 SQIVND (reference sequence). The DNA of the CDR3 is TGTGCCAGTAGTAGAGGACAGGACGGGGGCTATGGCTACACCTTC. It is translated as CASSRGQDGGYGYTF.

The chain joins TRBV5-1 to TRBJ2-2; TRBD2 agrees at 12 bases. The CDR3 runs to 16 residues. Germline V CDR1 and CDR2: SGHRS, YFSETQ. After removal of 2 bases from V and 6 bases from J, the junction contained 5 bases not matched to a gene. CDR3 bases: TGCGCCAGCAGCTTTGCTAGCGGGGGGGCCCCCGGGGAGCTGTTTTTT. Amino acids: CASSFASGGAPGELFF.

The chain combines TRBV7-9 with TRBJ1-6, with unresolved D. Germline-derived CDR1 and CDR2 are SEHNR and FQNEAQ (reference sequence). The V and J ends lost 6 bases and 8 bases respectively, with 8 bases between them. CDR3 size: 12 residues. The CDR3 protein is CASRPTHSPLHF. CDR3 DNA: TGTGCCAGCAGGCCGACACATTCACCCCTCCACTTT.

The chain joins TRBV5-6 to TRBJ1-1; the D gene is possibly TRBD1 (5 bases). Germline CDR1 reads SGHDT; CDR2 reads YYEEEE. The CDR3 runs to 14 residues. Trimming removed 1 base from V and 0 bases from J, with 7 bases in between. The CDR3 region has the DNA TGTGCCAGCAGCTTGTGGGGCTTGAACACTGAAGCTTTCTTT. Translated, it gives CASSLWGLNTEAFF.

The V and J genes are TRBV7-8 and TRBJ2-5; 7 bases are shared with TRBD1. CDR3 length: 12 amino acids. The germline gives CDR1 SGHVS, CDR2 FQNEAQ. The V and J ends lost 6 bases and 12 bases, in that order; junction bases with no gene match: 10. The CDR3 bases are TGTGCCAGCAGTACAACTACAGGGGTAGAGTACTTC. Translated: CASSTTTGVEYF. Full variable domain (rest looked up from reference TRBV7-8 and TRBJ2-5): GAGVSQSPRYKVAKRGQDVALRCDPISGHVSLFWYQQALGQGPEFLTYFQNEAQLDKSGLPSDRFFAERPEGSVSTLKIQRTQQEDSAVYLCASSTTTGVEYFGPGTRLLVL.

The rearrangement joins TRBV18 to TRBJ1-1; D perhaps matches TRBD1 (5 bases). V shed 3 bases and J shed 4 bases, with 12 bases lying between them. The CDR3 contains 14 residues. CDR1 and CDR2 from the germline V gene are KGHSH and LQKENI. Written as DNA, the CDR3 is TGTGCCAGCTCACCCAGAGTCGGGGGCACTGAAGCTTTCTTT. As protein: CASSPRVGGTEAFF.

V gene TRBV21-1 combines with J gene TRBJ2-2. TRBV21-1 is given as a pseudogene. The CDR3 sequence is 12 residues long. The CDR3 region is CASSTAHGELFF. For the CDR3, the DNA is TGTGCCAGCAGCACGGCACACGGGGAGCTGTTTTTT.

The V call is TRBV10-3, the J call TRBJ1-4, with no clear D. This CDR3 is 13 amino acids long. The ends were cut back, 3 bases at V and 8 bases at J, with 10 bases in the middle. Germline V gene data show CDR1 as ENHRY and CDR2 as SYGVKD. The CDR3 loop reads CAISDDLREKLFF. The DNA for the CDR3 is TGTGCCATCAGTGATGATTTGCGGGAAAAACTGTTTTTT.